One sample yielded the 5 T cell receptor beta chains listed below, sequenced in a study of blood T cell repertoires in COVID-19. Only in-frame clones appear in the TCRdb table, and some are missing; sequencing was by immunoSEQ multiplex PCR. Of around 300,000 clones listed, around nine tenths were seen once; the top ten hold roughly 1.8%. Sequencing used PBMCs or T cells enriched from blood (not recorded which). Receptors originate from a woman in her fifties or sixties who had recovered from COVID-19.

V is TRBV19 and J is TRBJ1-5; D is unresolved. Looked up from germline, CDR1 is LNHDA and CDR2 is SQIVND (reference sequence). Trimming left V 6 bases short and J 0 bases short, with 9 bases between. The CDR3 extends over 14 amino acids. For the CDR3, the DNA is TGTGCCAGTAGCGTTAGTTATAGCAATCAGCCCCAGCATTTT. Translated, it gives CASSVSYSNQPQHF.

The sample holds one count of this clone. The CDR3 loop reads CASRTEDSSYNEQFF. DNA of the CDR3: TGTGCCAGCAGGACCGAAGACAGCTCCTACAATGAGCAGTTCTTC. The J gene is TRBJ2-1, the V gene TRBV6-5; D is perhaps TRBD1 (5 bases). CDR3 length: 15 residues. The V gene's germline CDR1 is MNHEY and CDR2 SVGAGI. Trimming stripped 6 bases from V and 0 bases from J, with 12 bases between.

V usage is TRBV6-5 and J usage is TRBJ2-7; D may be TRBD2 (5 bases). Germline V gives CDR1 MNHEY, CDR2 SVGAGI. V lost 6 bases and J lost 2, with 17 bases in between. The CDR3 covers 15 residues. The CDR3 DNA reads as TGTGCCAGCAGGCCCCTCCCCCCCGGGACCTACGAGCAGTACTTC. Translated, it gives CASRPLPPGTYEQYF.

The V and J genes are TRBV7-8 and TRBJ2-3, with 10 bases identical to TRBD2. After removal of 6 bases from V and 3 bases from J, the junction contained 6 bases not matched to a gene. Germline values: CDR1 SGHVS, CDR2 FQNEAQ. This CDR3 has 15 amino acids. The CDR3 nucleotides are TGTGCCAGCAGGCCACCGACTAGCGGGACAGATACGCAGTATTTT. The encoded protein is CASRPPTSGTDTQYF.

The rearrangement joins TRBV5-1 to TRBJ2-5; 9 bases align to TRBD1. The J segment lost 4 bases and the V segment lost 7 bases, leaving 5 bases of the junction unmatched. The CDR3 contains 13 residues. Germline lookup yields CDR1 SGHRS and CDR2 YFSETQ. In DNA, the CDR3 is TGCGCCAGCTACAGGGGGCGCAGAGAGACCCAGTACTTC. This sequence encodes CASYRGRRETQYF.